This TCR beta chain was obtained from a study of cytotoxic CD8 clonotypes in ibrutinib-treated CLL. Study information: The taking of response samples occurred after a median approximately twelve months of treatment, with a range of 6 to 36.

Points from the study as a whole: Clonality was higher at ibrutinib response and returned toward baseline at progression.

With respect to this clone: Antigen specificity is unknown.

Sequencing was performed with immunoSEQ multiplex PCR; in TCRdb, only in-frame clones are kept and a portion is missing. The sample yields 40,000 or so clones, approximately 74% seen once. V lost 3 bases and J lost 3; bases outside the gene matches: 6. Germline CDR1 ENHRY, CDR2 SYGVKD. The length of the CDR3 is 15 residues. The chain couples TRBV10-3 to TRBJ2-7; 9 bases agree with TRBD1. Specimen: PBMCs, collected after 12 months of ibrutinib treatment. The source of this sequence is a human donor with chronic lymphocytic leukemia. The CDR3 reads CAISDLRGQGYEQYF. For the CDR3, the DNA is TGTGCCATCAGTGACCTTAGGGGACAGGGCTACGAGCAGTACTTC.